Below are 30 T cell receptor beta chains sequenced from a single sample in a study of cytomegalovirus exposure and HLA in healthy donors. The PCR used 60 Vbeta and 13 Jbeta primers. Generated by immunoSEQ multiplex PCR, the TCRdb table keeps only in-frame clones and is missing some. This sample has 110,000 or so clones, with nearly 15% found just once. Sample: PBMCs. The receptors stem from a female donor in good health and CMV-seronegative.

The chain combines TRBV11-2 with TRBJ1-2; 9 bases line up with TRBD1. In germline, CDR1 is SGHAT, CDR2 FQNNGV. CDR3 length: 15 residues. With 4 bases clipped from V and 1 base from J, the junction kept 4 bases outside the gene matches. The CDR3 loop is CASSSGTGNNYGYTF. CDR3 nucleotides: TGTGCCAGCAGCTCGGGGACAGGGAATAACTATGGCTACACCTTC.

This clone was recorded a few times. The chain uses TRBV6-5 and TRBJ2-7; 8 bases are shared with TRBD1. V shed 3 bases and J 5 bases; nucleotides not matched to a gene: 9. Germline loops: CDR1 MNHEY, CDR2 SVGAGI. The CDR3 spans 15 residues. The CDR3 loop is CASSYRSPGGDEQYF. Here the CDR3 DNA reads TGTGCCAGCAGTTATAGGTCGCCAGGGGGCGACGAGCAGTACTTC.

This clone came up a few times. J is TRBJ2-3 and V is TRBV6-1; 11 bases are shared with TRBD2. The CDR3 is 18 amino acids. Per germline, CDR1 MNHNS and CDR2 SASEGT. Trimming at V came to 4 bases and at J to 2 bases, leaving 11 bases not matched to a gene. CDR3: CASSGLAGGLGPTDTQYF. In nucleotides, the CDR3 is TGTGCCAGCAGTGGGCTAGCGGGGGGTCTAGGACCCACAGATACGCAGTATTTT.

This clone showed up just a few times. The CDR3 sequence: CASSTRTGVGTEAFF. In nucleotides, the CDR3 is TGCGCCAGCAGCACCCGGACAGGGGTGGGCACTGAAGCTTTCTTT. The V and J genes are TRBV5-1 and TRBJ1-1; TRBD1 matches at 9 bases. J was trimmed by 4 bases and V by 4 bases; bases with no gene match: 8. Germline values: CDR1 SGHRS, CDR2 YFSETQ. This CDR3 is 15 amino acids long. The whole variable domain, remainder taken from reference TRBV5-1 and TRBJ1-1, is KAGVTQTPRYLIKTRGQQVTLSCSPISGHRSVSWYQQTPGQGLQFLFEYFSETQRNKGNFPGRFSGRQFSNSRSEMNVSTLELGDSALYLCASSTRTGVGTEAFFGQGTRLTVV.

The chain uses TRBV15 and TRBJ2-7; possibly TRBD2 for D (6 bases). CDR3 length: 16 amino acids. The germline V gene encodes CDR1 LNHNV and CDR2 YYDKDF (reference sequence). V was trimmed by 0 bases and J by 0 bases, leaving 12 bases between them. The CDR3 sequence is CATSRDYSGDSYEQYF. The CDR3 DNA reads as TGTGCCACCAGCAGAGATTACTCGGGGGACTCCTACGAGCAGTACTTC.

As for this clone: A read error may produce the germline difference seen at one junction end. The chain recombines TRBV7-7 with TRBJ2-3, with D perhaps matching TRBD2 (5 bases). CDR1 and CDR2 (germline): SSHAT, FNYEAQ (reference sequence). The CDR3 has 15 amino acids. This chain's CDR3 is CASSLALGSTDTQYF. The CDR3, as DNA: TGTGCTAGCAGCTTAGCGCTAGGCAGCACAGATACGCAGTATTTT.

The V gene is TRBV27, the J gene TRBJ1-5, with a tentative D call TRBD1 (6 bases). Germline V CDR1 and CDR2: MNHEY, SMNVEV (reference sequence). The CDR3 loop spans 14 amino acids. V was trimmed by 2 bases and J by 3 bases, leaving 8 bases between them. CDR3 residues: CASSLRGTNQPQHF. CDR3 DNA: TGTGCCAGCAGTTTAAGGGGGACCAATCAGCCCCAGCATTTT.

The chain links TRBV13 to TRBJ1-2; D remains unclear. This CDR3 region has 15 residues. The germline V gene encodes CDR1 PRHDT and CDR2 FYEKMQ (reference sequence). V was trimmed by 2 bases and J by 3 bases, leaving 13 bases between them. In nucleotides, the CDR3 is TGTGCCAGCAGCTTATCGGAGGGCCAGGACTATGGCTACACCTTC. Translating it yields CASSLSEGQDYGYTF.

This clone was counted between two and nine times. The J gene is TRBJ2-7, the V gene TRBV7-2, with TRBD2 identical over 8 bases. The junction had 8 bases not matched to a gene; V was cut back by 1 base and J by 6 bases. CDR3 length: 15 amino acids. Per germline, CDR1 SGHTA and CDR2 FQGNSA. The CDR3 DNA follows: TGTGCCAGCAGCTTAGTAGGGGGGACTAGTACCGAGCAGTACTTC. It translates to CASSLVGGTSTEQYF. Combining the CDR3 with reference TRBV7-2 and TRBJ2-7 gives the whole variable domain GAGVSQSPSNKVTEKGKDVELRCDPISGHTALYWYRQSLGQGLEFLIYFQGNSAPDKSGLPSDRFSAERTGGSVSTLTIQRTQQEDSAVYLCASSLVGGTSTEQYFGPGTRLTVT.

In its sample, this clone was seen a few times. The rearrangement links TRBV5-1 to TRBJ1-4, with TRBD1 as a possible D gene (6 bases). V was clipped by 3 bases and J by 5 bases, with 14 bases between them. Germline V gene sequence: CDR1 SGHRS, CDR2 YFSETQ. This CDR3 comprises 15 residues. The CDR3 region has the DNA TGCGCCAGCAGCTCGGTGACAGGTAGCAATGAAAAACTGTTTTTT. The encoded protein is CASSSVTGSNEKLFF.

As concerns this clone: The same CDR3 also results from other DNA sequences found in this sample. The V call is TRBV2, the J call TRBJ1-2; D perhaps matches TRBD1 (6 bases). The CDR3 has 14 residues. Trimming took 4 bases from V and 0 from J, leaving 9 bases between them. Germline V CDR1 and CDR2: SNHLY, FYNNEI. The CDR3: CASSAQGPNYGYTF. In DNA, the CDR3 is TGTGCCAGCAGTGCGCAGGGGCCTAACTATGGCTACACCTTC.

In this sample, this clone turned up a few times. The chain has TRBV2 and TRBJ2-1; 7 nucleotides match TRBD2. Germline V gives CDR1 SNHLY, CDR2 FYNNEI. This CDR3 has 15 amino acids. V shed 7 bases and J 7 bases; nucleotides not matched to a gene: 13. The CDR3 DNA reads TGTGCCAGCACTCCCAGGACTAGAGAGGGGAATGAGCAGTTCTTC. This gives the protein CASTPRTREGNEQFF.

The J gene is TRBJ1-2, the V gene TRBV10-3, with 8 bases matching TRBD1. The CDR3 has 14 amino acids. The J segment lost 5 bases and the V segment lost 2 bases, leaving 4 bases of the junction unmatched. The germline CDR1 and CDR2 sequences are ENHRY and SYGVKD. CDR3 amino acids: CAISEGTGAYGYTF. The CDR3 DNA is TGTGCCATCAGTGAGGGGACAGGCGCTTATGGCTACACCTTC.

This clone turned up a few times. The chain joins TRBV11-3 to TRBJ2-5; 11 bases agree with TRBD2. Germline CDR1 and CDR2: SGHNT and YENEEA. J was trimmed by 5 bases and V by 1 base; bases with no gene match: 3. This CDR3 is built from 15 residues. The DNA of the CDR3 is TGTGCCAGCAGCTTAGGCCGGACTAGCGGGGAGACCCAGTACTTC. Amino acids: CASSLGRTSGETQYF.

This chain joins TRBV19 and TRBJ2-7; D is perhaps TRBD2 (5 bases). The CDR3 runs 13 residues. Trimming stripped 1 base from V and 5 bases from J, with 9 bases between. Germline V lookup: CDR1 LNHDA, CDR2 SQIVND (reference sequence). Here the CDR3 reads CASSIGGYDEQYF. CDR3 sequence (DNA): TGTGCCAGTAGTATAGGAGGGTACGACGAGCAGTACTTC.

In its sample, this clone was seen a few times. The chain links TRBV18 to TRBJ2-1; the match to TRBD1 covers 7 bases. The CDR3 has 15 residues. Germline V gene data show CDR1 as KGHSH and CDR2 as LQKENI. V lost 3 bases, J lost 6 bases, and 8 bases stayed unmatched. The CDR3 coding sequence is TGTGCCAGCTCACCGACAGGGTTTGGTTTCAATGAGCAGTTCTTC. Its protein is CASSPTGFGFNEQFF.

The chain combines TRBV30 with TRBJ1-1, with D hard to call. Trimming took off 2 bases at V and 1 base at J, with 8 bases between the two ends. The CDR3 extends over 13 amino acids. CDR1 is GTSNPN, CDR2 SVGIG, per germline (reference sequence). This CDR3 reads CAWSMQANTEAFF. CDR3 bases: TGTGCCTGGAGTATGCAGGCGAACACTGAAGCTTTCTTT.

This chain links TRBV29-1 with TRBJ2-1; D is possibly TRBD2 (5 bases). The germline V gene has CDR1 SQVTM and CDR2 ANQGSEA. CDR3 length: 12 residues. V lost 2 bases and J 8 bases, leaving 10 bases between the germline ends. CDR3 DNA sequence: TGCAGCGTTGAACTTCTAGCCGATGAGCAGTTCTTC. Residues: CSVELLADEQFF.

This clone was observed a few times. The V gene is TRBV4-1, the J gene TRBJ1-5; TRBD1 is a possible D gene (6 bases). V lost 2 bases and J lost 3, with 8 bases in between. Looked up from germline, CDR1 is MGHRA and CDR2 is YSYEKL. This CDR3 is built from 14 residues. The CDR3 loop is CASSQTGFNQPQHF. Written as DNA, the CDR3 is TGCGCCAGCAGCCAAACAGGGTTCAATCAGCCCCAGCATTTT.

Many counts were recorded for this clone. The V gene is TRBV5-6, the J gene TRBJ1-1, with D maybe TRBD1 (5 bases). CDR3 length equals 13 residues. The V end lost 7 bases, the J end lost 2 bases, and 12 bases lay between the germline ends. Germline-derived CDR1 and CDR2 are SGHDT and YYEEEE. In DNA, the CDR3 is TGTGCCAGCCGAAGGGGTTATAACACTGAAGCTTTCTTT. This sequence encodes CASRRGYNTEAFF.

This clone has just a few counts. J is TRBJ1-2 and V is TRBV7-2, with a tentative D call TRBD1 (5 bases). Germline-derived CDR1 and CDR2 are SGHTA and FQGNSA. The ends were cut back, 2 bases at V and 8 bases at J, with 12 bases in the middle. This CDR3 has 13 amino acids. As DNA, the CDR3 is TGTGCCAGCAGCTTACATGGTGGGGGGGGCTACACCTTC. It is translated as CASSLHGGGGYTF.

About this clone: The junction departs from germline at one end; a sequencing error may be responsible. Other DNA sequences in the same sample also yield this CDR3. The rearrangement joins TRBV6-1 to TRBJ1-5; possible D gene TRBD1, 5 bases. The CDR3 spans 11 residues. Per the germline V gene, CDR1 is MNHNS and CDR2 is SASEGT. CDR3: CASRANQPQHF. The CDR3 coding sequence is TGTGCAAGCAGGGCAAATCAGCCCCAGCATTTT.

This clone turned up a few times. The junction departs from germline at one end; a sequencing error may be responsible. The chain carries TRBV15 and TRBJ1-5, with D possibly TRBD1 on 6 matching bases. This CDR3 is 15 amino acids long. The germline CDR1 and CDR2 sequences are LNHNV and YYDKDF (reference sequence). CDR3 protein: CATSRDPQGNQPPHF. The CDR3, as DNA: TGTGCCACCAGCAGAGATCCCCAGGGGAATCAGCCCCCGCATTTT.

This rearrangement joins TRBV25-1 to TRBJ2-1; 8 bases line up with TRBD1. This CDR3 region has 14 residues. J gave up 9 bases and V 2 bases, and 6 bases lay outside the gene matches. Germline CDR1 and CDR2: MGHDK and SYGVNS. CDR3 nucleotide sequence: TGTGCCAGCAGTGAACCTGACAGGGGCGGTGAGCAGTTCTTC. It yields the protein CASSEPDRGGEQFF.

The rearrangement links TRBV30 to TRBJ1-2; 10 bases agree with TRBD1. Germline V gene lookup returns CDR1 GTSNPN and CDR2 SVGIG (reference sequence). V was pared by 3 bases and J by 3 bases, with 7 bases of the junction left unmatched. The CDR3 has 15 residues. CDR3 DNA sequence: TGTGCCTGGAGGAAGACAGGGGGCGCAGACTATGGCTACACCTTC. This translates into CAWRKTGGADYGYTF.

This clone appeared a few times. The rearrangement links TRBV5-6 to TRBJ2-2, with TRBD1 matching over 9 bases. This CDR3 has 16 amino acids. Looked up from germline, CDR1 is SGHDT and CDR2 is YYEEEE. The ends lost 1 base at V and 7 bases at J; junction bases unmatched: 8. CDR3 coding DNA: TGTGCCAGCAGCTTGTTTACAGGGGGCGAAATCGGGGAGCTGTTTTTT. This gives the protein CASSLFTGGEIGELFF.

This chain joins TRBV6-1 and TRBJ1-5; TRBD1 matches at 7 bases. V gave up 6 bases and J gave up 5 bases; unmatched junction bases: 4. The CDR3 runs 13 residues. CDR1 is MNHNS and CDR2 is SASEGT in the germline V gene. The CDR3 DNA follows: TGTGCCAGCAGGGTAGGGGGCGATCAGCCCCAGCATTTT. Translation: CASRVGGDQPQHF.

V gene TRBV14 combines with J gene TRBJ1-3; D not certain. Germline values: CDR1 SGHDN, CDR2 FVKESK. The CDR3 is 13 residues long. V was clipped by 6 bases and J by 4 bases, with 10 bases between them. Here the CDR3 DNA reads TGTGCCAGCAGAGTGGGAGGAGGAAACACCATATATTTT. Amino acid sequence: CASRVGGGNTIYF.

The chain links TRBV19 to TRBJ2-7; 10 nucleotides align to TRBD2. There are 17 residues in the CDR3. The germline V gene has CDR1 LNHDA and CDR2 SQIVND (reference sequence). V dropped 4 bases and J dropped 4; count of bases not matched to a gene: 13. The CDR3, as DNA: TGTGCCAGTAGTAAAAACGGCCCTAGCGGGAGTCGTTACGAGCAGTACTTC. Translating gives CASSKNGPSGSRYEQYF.

This clone occurred a few times. The chain has TRBV7-9 and TRBJ1-2; 10 bases are shared with TRBD1. The CDR3 is 16 amino acids. V shed 1 base, J shed 6 bases, and the junction held 8 bases outside the gene matches. CDR1 and CDR2 from the germline V gene are SEHNR and FQNEAQ (reference sequence). The CDR3 region has the DNA TGTGCCAGCAGCTTAGTAGCCGGGACAGGGGACGATGGCTACACCTTC. Protein: CASSLVAGTGDDGYTF.